These 16 T cell receptor beta chains came from one sample sequenced in a study of brain T cells in children with intractable seizures. Libraries were prepared by immunoSEQ multiplex PCR; TCRdb keeps only in-frame clonotypes and omits some of them. The sample lists 340,000 or so clones, over 90% occurring once. As for time point: blood from clinic visit 5 months post-surgery; TSC patient then seizure free. The input for sequencing was peripheral blood, taken approximately 5 months after surgery. These receptors originate from a boy younger than two with tuberous sclerosis and intractable seizures.

This chain connects TRBV5-1 to TRBJ1-1; no reliable D call. CDR1 SGHRS and CDR2 YFSETQ come from the germline V gene. CDR3 length equals 14 residues. Trimming cost V 0 bases and J 5 bases, with 11 bases left between them. CDR3 nucleotide sequence: TGCGCCAGCAGCTTGGATCGGGGTAAGACTGAAGCTTTCTTT. Amino acid sequence: CASSLDRGKTEAFF.

The J gene is TRBJ1-5, the V gene TRBV19; D unresolved. Trimming shortened V by 7 bases and J by 6 bases, and 19 bases separated the two germline ends. Germline V gene data show CDR1 as LNHDA and CDR2 as SQIVND (reference sequence). The CDR3 consists of 15 residues. CDR3: CASKVTTLRVQPQHF. In nucleotides, the CDR3 is TGTGCCAGTAAAGTAACGACGTTAAGGGTTCAGCCCCAGCATTTT.

The genes are TRBV7-2 and TRBJ2-7; 7 positions match TRBD1. The germline CDR1 and CDR2 sequences are SGHTA and FQGNSA. Losses at the gene ends were 5 bases for V and 0 bases for J; bases not matched to a gene: 7. The CDR3 extends over 15 amino acids. The CDR3 here is CASSPGQDSSYEQYF. CDR3 nucleotides: TGTGCCAGCAGCCCAGGACAGGATAGCTCCTACGAGCAGTACTTC.

The genes are TRBV13 and TRBJ1-1, with D perhaps matching TRBD1 (5 bases). Germline V gives CDR1 PRHDT, CDR2 FYEKMQ (reference sequence). CDR3 size: 17 residues. Trimming removed 3 bases from V and 0 bases from J, with 17 bases in between. CDR3 coding DNA: TGTGCCAGCAGCTTGGGCTCGGCAGGGAGAATGAACACTGAAGCTTTCTTT. It codes for CASSLGSAGRMNTEAFF.

This clone was seen a few times. The rearrangement uses TRBV10-1 and TRBJ1-4; 8 bases are a match to TRBD1. The trim removed 2 bases at V and 2 bases at J, leaving 4 bases unmatched. The CDR3 length is 16 residues. Germline V gene sequence: CDR1 WNHNN, CDR2 SYGVQD (reference sequence). This CDR3 is CASSEPTGGTNEKLFF. The CDR3 DNA reads as TGCGCCAGCAGTGAGCCCACAGGGGGGACTAATGAAAAACTGTTTTTT.

The chain carries TRBV11-2 and TRBJ1-1, with 7 nucleotides matching TRBD1. Per germline, CDR1 SGHAT and CDR2 FQNNGV. The CDR3 consists of 15 residues. Trimming at V came to 0 bases and at J to 4 bases, leaving 5 bases not matched to a gene. The CDR3 loop reads CASSLDDREGTEAFF. Here the CDR3 DNA reads TGTGCCAGCAGCTTAGATGACAGGGAGGGCACTGAAGCTTTCTTT.

This clone was seen once. V and J are TRBV6-5 and TRBJ1-2, with 9 bases matching TRBD1. Germline CDR1 is MNHEY and CDR2 is SVGAGI. The CDR3 length is 15 residues. V was clipped by 8 bases and J by 4 bases; unmatched bases: 11. The DNA of the CDR3 is TGTGCCAGCGGCCCACAGGGGGCGCAGGTCTATGGCTACACCTTC. Residues: CASGPQGAQVYGYTF.

A few counts support this clone. The rearrangement uses TRBV25-1 and TRBJ1-2; no clear D gene. The CDR3 length is 13 residues. Germline CDR1 reads MGHDK; CDR2 reads SYGVNS. The V gene lost 2 bases and the J gene lost 8 bases, with 12 bases spanning the gap. The CDR3 loop reads CASSEGEFWGYTF. CDR3 coding DNA: TGTGCCAGCAGTGAAGGGGAGTTCTGGGGCTACACCTTC.

V usage is TRBV7-9 and J usage is TRBJ2-7, with D perhaps TRBD2 (6 bases). CDR3 length: 16 residues. The germline V gene encodes CDR1 SEHNR and CDR2 FQNEAQ (reference sequence). Trimming left V 1 base short and J 0 bases short, with 13 bases between. In nucleotides, the CDR3 is TGTGCCAGCAGCTTAGAAACTAGCCGAAGCTCCTACGAGCAGTACTTC. This gives the protein CASSLETSRSSYEQYF. The full variable domain, rest sourced from reference TRBV7-9 and TRBJ2-7, is DTGVSQNPRHKITKRGQNVTFRCDPISEHNRLYWYRQTLGQGPEFLTYFQNEAQLEKSRLLSDRFSAERPKGSFSTLEIQRTEQGDSAMYLCASSLETSRSSYEQYFGPGTRLTVT.

V gene TRBV7-3 combines with J gene TRBJ2-5, with 8 positions matching TRBD2. The CDR3 is 15 amino acids. Germline V CDR1 and CDR2: SGHTA, FQGTGA. V lost 1 base to trimming and J lost 5 bases; unmatched junction nucleotides: 6. The CDR3 here is CASSLNGGAEETQYF. The CDR3 nucleotides read TGTGCCAGCAGCTTAAACGGGGGGGCCGAGGAGACCCAGTACTTC.

The chain combines TRBV6-2 or TRBV6-3 with TRBJ1-3; 7 bases fit TRBD1. The trim removed 4 bases at V and 0 bases at J, leaving 12 bases unmatched. Germline-derived CDR1 and CDR2 are MNHEY and SVGEGT. CDR3 length: 18 amino acids. As DNA, the CDR3 is TGTGCCAGCAGTTCGGATATGGACAGGAGATTCTCTGGAAACACCATATATTTT. This codes for CASSSDMDRRFSGNTIYF.

This rearrangement joins TRBV7-9 to TRBJ1-4; 8 bases match TRBD1. V was pared by 3 bases and J by 1 base, with 7 bases of the junction left unmatched. The CDR3 is 17 amino acids. CDR1 is SEHNR and CDR2 is FQNEAQ in the germline V gene (reference sequence). In nucleotides, the CDR3 is TGTGCCAGCAGCTTTGGGCACAGGGGGTTAACTAATGAAAAACTGTTTTTT. This codes for CASSFGHRGLTNEKLFF.

The chain combines TRBV5-4 with TRBJ2-7, with TRBD2 identical over 9 bases. The V gene's germline CDR1 is SGHNT and CDR2 YYREEE (reference sequence). J was trimmed by 2 bases and V by 9 bases; bases with no gene match: 12. CDR3 length equals 15 residues. CDR3 in amino acids: CATTIGLANTYEQYF. For the CDR3, the DNA is TGTGCCACCACCATAGGACTAGCGAATACCTACGAGCAGTACTTC.

The table lists this clone with a few counts. CDR3: CASSQGLRAQYF. The CDR3 nucleotides are TGTGCCAGCAGCCAGGGTTTGCGGGCCCAGTACTTC. The chain combines TRBV3-1 (or the pseudogene TRBV3-2) with TRBJ2-5; D might be TRBD2 (5 bases). The CDR3 is 12 residues long. CDR1 and CDR2 (germline): LGHDT, YNNKEL (reference sequence). Trimming stripped 3 bases from V and 9 bases from J, with 11 bases between.

V usage is TRBV20-1 and J usage is TRBJ1-1; D perhaps matches TRBD1 (6 bases). CDR3 size: 11 residues. V was clipped by 5 bases and J by 8 bases, with 12 bases between them. Per germline, CDR1 DFQATT and CDR2 SNEGSKA (reference sequence). In DNA form, the CDR3 reads TGCAGTGCTGGACAGATAAACGAAGCTTTCTTT. It is translated as CSAGQINEAFF.

This chain joins TRBV5-1 and TRBJ1-1; D ambiguous. V shed 4 bases and J shed 0 bases, with 10 bases lying between them. The CDR3 spans 14 residues. Looked up from germline, CDR1 is SGHRS and CDR2 is YFSETQ. CDR3 DNA sequence: TGCGCCAGCAGCGTGATGGGCTTGAACACTGAAGCTTTCTTT. It translates to CASSVMGLNTEAFF.